A single sample is the source of the 15 T cell receptor beta chains below, sequenced in a study of cytomegalovirus exposure and HLA in healthy donors. The PCR made use of 60 Vbeta and 13 Jbeta primers. This table comes from immunoSEQ multiplex PCR, and its TCRdb copy is limited to in-frame clones, with some not included. The sample contains about 130,000 clones, around nine tenths of which appear only once. The sequencing input was PBMCs. The receptors were gathered from a woman in her thirties in good health and CMV-seronegative.

This chain joins TRBV7-9 and TRBJ2-7, with D perhaps matching TRBD1 (5 bases). The V gene's germline CDR1 is SEHNR and CDR2 FQNEAQ (reference sequence). Trimming took off 1 base at V and 6 bases at J, with 10 bases between the two ends. The CDR3 contains 13 residues. DNA of the CDR3: TGTGCCAGCAGCTTAGGTCAGGGCACCGAGCAGTACTTC. Amino acids: CASSLGQGTEQYF.

The chain links TRBV4-2 to TRBJ1-4, with TRBD1 matching 8 bases. V lost 4 bases to trimming and J lost 7 bases; unmatched junction nucleotides: 11. The V gene's germline CDR1 is LGHNA and CDR2 YNFKEQ. The CDR3 extends over 16 amino acids. The CDR3 sequence is CASSLRHRGGVEKLFF. DNA for the CDR3: TGTGCCAGCAGCCTTCGCCACAGGGGGGGGGTTGAAAAACTGTTTTTT.

The rearrangement joins TRBV11-2 to TRBJ1-6; D may be TRBD1 (6 bases). This CDR3 region has 16 residues. The germline V gene encodes CDR1 SGHAT and CDR2 FQNNGV. V was cut by 5 bases and J by 9 bases, with 20 bases left in between. CDR3 in DNA: TGTGCCAGCAGCCCCACCCAGGGCAGGGGATTTTCACCCCTCCACTTT. Its translation: CASSPTQGRGFSPLHF.

The genes are TRBV5-1 and TRBJ1-5; 11 bases match TRBD1. The CDR3 contains 20 residues. The V gene's germline CDR1 is SGHRS and CDR2 YFSETQ. V dropped 3 bases and J dropped 5; count of bases not matched to a gene: 19. The CDR3, as DNA: TGCGCCAGCAGCTATCCCGGGACAGGGGGGATACCAAGGGGGGATCAGCCCCAGCATTTT. It codes for CASSYPGTGGIPRGDQPQHF.

The CDR3 is CSALRVPEAFF. CDR3 sequence (DNA): TGCAGTGCCCTGCGGGTTCCTGAAGCTTTCTTT. V and J are TRBV20-1 and TRBJ1-1; D gene uncertain. There are 11 residues in the CDR3. Trimming pared 6 bases from V and 6 bases from J, leaving 11 bases between. The germline gives CDR1 DFQATT, CDR2 SNEGSKA (reference sequence).

The chain joins TRBV5-6 to TRBJ2-1; TRBD1 is a possible D gene (5 bases). Germline assignment: CDR1 SGHDT and CDR2 YYEEEE. The germline V and J ends were trimmed by 4 bases and 0 bases, with 8 bases remaining between them. The CDR3 totals 14 residues. This CDR3 reads CASSGASSYNEQFF. The CDR3 nucleotides are TGTGCCAGCAGCGGGGCTAGCTCCTACAATGAGCAGTTCTTC.

This chain links TRBV7-8 with TRBJ2-6; D gene ambiguous. CDR3 size: 17 residues. The germline V and J ends were trimmed by 0 bases and 0 bases, with 9 bases remaining between them. Looked up from germline, CDR1 is SGHVS and CDR2 is FQNEAQ. CDR3 amino acids: CASSLAWRSSGANVLTF. Here the CDR3 DNA reads TGTGCCAGCAGCTTAGCGTGGCGGAGCTCTGGGGCCAACGTCCTGACTTTC.

This rearrangement joins TRBV18 to TRBJ1-5; TRBD1 might be the D (5 bases). The CDR3 length is 15 residues. Germline CDR1 reads KGHSH; CDR2 reads LQKENI. Trimming removed 3 bases from V and 8 bases from J, with 17 bases in between. The CDR3 DNA sequence: TGTGCCAGCTCACCCCGAAGGGCGGGGGACGAGCCCCAGCATTTT. Protein product: CASSPRRAGDEPQHF.

This clone came up a few times. This chain joins TRBV30 and TRBJ1-1, with D unclear. V gave up 0 bases and J gave up 4 bases, with 6 bases separating them. Germline assignment: CDR1 GTSNPN and CDR2 SVGIG (reference sequence). The CDR3 has 12 residues. This CDR3 reads CAWSVGSTEAFF. The CDR3 DNA reads as TGTGCCTGGAGTGTAGGGAGCACTGAAGCTTTCTTT.

CDR3 coding DNA: TGTGCCAGCAGTTACTCGGTTCGGGGGGACACTGAAGCTTTCTTT. Translated: CASSYSVRGDTEAFF. The rearrangement links TRBV6-5 to TRBJ1-1, with D maybe TRBD1 (5 bases). The V gene's germline CDR1 is MNHEY and CDR2 SVGAGI. The V end lost 0 bases, the J end lost 3 bases, and 11 bases lay between the germline ends. This CDR3 has 15 residues.

V is TRBV4-3 and J is TRBJ1-5, with 8 bases fitting TRBD1. V lost 4 bases and J lost 6; bases outside the gene matches: 11. The CDR3 loop spans 16 amino acids. Per germline, CDR1 LGHNA and CDR2 YSLEER. The CDR3 bases are TGCGCCAGCAGCCCATCTGGGACAGGCCTATTTCAGCCCCAGCATTTT. Encoded protein: CASSPSGTGLFQPQHF.

The V gene is TRBV4-3, the J gene TRBJ2-5, with D perhaps TRBD1 (5 bases). Germline CDR1 is LGHNA and CDR2 is YSLEER. This CDR3 region has 14 residues. Trimming removed 0 bases at V and 3 bases at J, with 8 bases between. The CDR3 sequence: CASSQEDTKETQYF. Here the CDR3 DNA reads TGCGCCAGCAGCCAAGAGGACACTAAAGAGACCCAGTACTTC.

CDR3 bases: TGTGCCAGCAGCTTACCGCTGACTGGGGAGCAGTACTTC. Translating gives CASSLPLTGEQYF. The rearrangement joins TRBV7-2 to TRBJ2-7; D gene ambiguous. Trimming took off 2 bases at V and 7 bases at J, with 12 bases between the two ends. The CDR3 contains 13 residues. Looked up from germline, CDR1 is SGHTA and CDR2 is FQGNSA. Looking up the rest from reference TRBV7-2 and TRBJ2-7 gives the full variable domain: GAGVSQSPSNKVTEKGKDVELRCDPISGHTALYWYRQSLGQGLEFLIYFQGNSAPDKSGLPSDRFSAERTGGSVSTLTIQRTQQEDSAVYLCASSLPLTGEQYFGPGTRLTVT.

This rearrangement joins TRBV11-3 to TRBJ2-2, with TRBD1 matching 8 bases. The germline V gene has CDR1 SGHNT and CDR2 YENEEA. V trimming: 0 bases; J trimming: 1 base; junction bases outside the gene matches: 7. This CDR3 spans 18 amino acids. Here the CDR3 reads CASSLDQSGTGNTGELFF. For the CDR3, the DNA is TGTGCCAGCAGCTTAGATCAATCGGGGACAGGGAACACCGGGGAGCTGTTTTTT.

This chain links TRBV27 with TRBJ2-7; the D gene is possibly TRBD2 (7 bases). The CDR3 runs 15 residues. CDR1 is MNHEY, CDR2 SMNVEV, per germline (reference sequence). The V gene lost 4 bases and the J gene lost 3 bases, with 16 bases spanning the gap. The CDR3 DNA is TGTGCCAGCAGTTGGGCTGGGAGGGGGAACTACGAGCAGTACTTC. Encoded protein: CASSWAGRGNYEQYF.